The entry below gives a single T cell receptor (beta chain) sequence along with its context. This entry comes from a study of blood T cell repertoires in COVID-19. Study context: From the United States, Italy and Spain came samples of acute and convalescent COVID-19. Sources were T cells, B-cell-depleted T cells, or PBMCs; the material itself was cDNA or gDNA.

Unmatched junction bases numbered 6, after V lost 5 bases and J lost 0 bases. Germline values: CDR1 SGHVS, CDR2 FQNEAQ. The CDR3 is made up of 16 amino acids. Libraries were prepared by immunoSEQ multiplex PCR; TCRdb keeps only in-frame clonotypes and omits some of them. In the table there are approximately 150,000 clones, roughly nine tenths of which are singletons. The sequenced sample was peripheral blood. The clonotype was recovered from a woman in her fifties or sixties with active or convalescent COVID-19. The chain couples TRBV7-8 to TRBJ1-4, with 7 bases lining up with TRBD1. CDR3 region: CASSANQGATNEKLFF. The DNA for the CDR3 is TGTGCCAGCAGCGCAAACCAGGGGGCAACTAATGAAAAACTGTTTTTT.